A single sample is the source of the 31 T cell receptor beta chains below, sequenced in a study of T cells in Graves' hyperthyroidism and ophthalmopathy (dated by TCRdb to 2018 to 2020). Libraries were constructed by multiplex PCR. Instrument on record: Illumina HiSeq 2000. Amplification of TCR beta CDR3 regions was carried out from RNA transcripts. The first round of RT-PCR for the TCR CDR3 was performed with the HTBI primer set and the Qiagen OneStep RT-PCR kit. The public reads were run again by TCRdb, first through fastp at Q25 and then through MiXCR, and only productive beta chains were kept. Every CDR3 protein is listed once, alongside the most common genes and DNA of its rows. Across this sample there are about 530,000 distinct CDR3 sequences, with about a sixth seen only once. Clones ranked in the top ten supply roughly a sixth of the sample. Sequencing was performed on blood. Receptor source: a woman between 18 and 29 years old with Graves' ophthalmopathy.

The chain joins TRBV19 to TRBJ1-2, with unresolved D. The CDR3 extends over 12 amino acids. CDR1 and CDR2 (germline): LNHDA, SQIVND (reference sequence). Trimming removed 9 bases at V and 4 bases at J, with 12 bases between. This CDR3 reads CASYDLGYGYTF. The CDR3 bases are TGTGCCAGCTACGACCTCGGCTATGGCTACACCTTC.

V is TRBV7-9 and J is TRBJ2-1, with TRBD2 matching 7 bases. V shed 2 bases, J shed 7 bases, and the junction held 8 bases outside the gene matches. CDR1 is SEHNR, CDR2 FQNEAQ, per germline (reference sequence). The CDR3 extends over 15 amino acids. As DNA, the CDR3 is TGTGCCAGCAGCTTATCCAGCGGGGCACCAAATGAGCAGTTCTTC. This codes for CASSLSSGAPNEQFF.

The chain combines TRBV6-1 with TRBJ2-1, with 7 bases fitting TRBD2. Germline V CDR1 and CDR2: MNHNS, SASEGT. V trimming: 5 bases; J trimming: 2 bases; junction bases outside the gene matches: 12. This CDR3 has 17 amino acids. CDR3 amino acids: CASSPEGRERTYNEQFF. CDR3 in DNA: TGTGCCAGCAGTCCAGAAGGGCGGGAGCGCACCTACAATGAGCAGTTCTTC.

This clonotype showed up just a few times. The genes are TRBV20-1 and TRBJ2-5; D gene unclear. The germline gives CDR1 DFQATT, CDR2 SNEGSKA (reference sequence). Trimming removed 8 bases from V and 5 bases from J, with 6 bases in between. The CDR3 is 9 residues long. The CDR3 nucleotides are TGCAGTCCCCCGGAGACCCAGTACTTC. Translated, it gives CSPPETQYF.

With regard to this clonotype: A much larger clone differs from this one at a single base, so this may be a read error. The J gene is TRBJ2-1, the V gene TRBV6-1; 9 bases line up with TRBD1. The CDR3 length is 14 residues. In germline, CDR1 is MNHNS, CDR2 SASEGT. Trimming took 6 bases from V and 5 from J; bases not matched to a gene: 5. Here the CDR3 reads CASSRTGADNEQFF. The DNA for the CDR3 is TGTGCCAGCAGCCGGACAGGGGCGGACAATGAGCAGTTCTTC.

This clonotype has at least ten counts. This sequence joins TRBV6-1 and TRBJ1-5, with D possibly matching TRBD1 (5 bases). The CDR3 runs 14 residues. CDR1 and CDR2 (germline): MNHNS, SASEGT. V lost 3 bases and J lost 7, with 13 bases in between. DNA of the CDR3: TGTGCCAGCAGTGATCGGTCAGGGAACCAGCCCCAGCATTTT. This sequence encodes CASSDRSGNQPQHF.

This clonotype showed up just a few times. This chain uses TRBV20-1 with TRBJ2-5; 15 nucleotides agree with TRBD2. The CDR3 has 16 amino acids. The trim removed 5 bases at V and 2 bases at J, leaving 6 bases unmatched. Germline V gene sequence: CDR1 DFQATT, CDR2 SNEGSKA (reference sequence). The CDR3 here is CSARTSGRADQETQYF. Written as DNA, the CDR3 is TGCAGTGCTCGGACTAGCGGGAGGGCGGATCAAGAGACCCAGTACTTC.

This clonotype showed up just a few times. The gene calls are TRBV29-1 and TRBJ1-4, with no clear D. The germline gives CDR1 SQVTM, CDR2 ANQGSEA. The CDR3 consists of 14 residues. The V end lost 0 bases, the J end lost 0 bases, and 5 bases lay between the germline ends. The CDR3 sequence: CSVEDRSTNEKLFF. The CDR3 nucleotides are TGCAGCGTTGAAGATAGGTCAACTAATGAAAAACTGTTTTTT.

The chain is built from TRBV5-1 and TRBJ2-1; D is undetermined. Germline V gene lookup returns CDR1 SGHRS and CDR2 YFSETQ. This CDR3 has 15 amino acids. V was cut by 0 bases and J by 2 bases, with 9 bases left in between. The CDR3 DNA is TGCGCCAGCAGCTTGGTAGGCGTCGCCTACAATGAGCAGTTCTTC. Translation: CASSLVGVAYNEQFF.

At least ten counts were recorded for this clonotype. The gene calls are TRBV7-2 and TRBJ2-3; 11 bases line up with TRBD2. J lost 6 bases, V lost 3 bases, and 11 bases had no gene match. CDR3 size: 17 residues. Germline V lookup: CDR1 SGHTA, CDR2 FQGNSA. The DNA of the CDR3 is TGTGCCAGCAGCTTTAGCGGGAGGGCCGGGATGTTTGATACGCAGTATTTT. Its protein product is CASSFSGRAGMFDTQYF.

The gene calls are TRBV4-2 and TRBJ2-7; 12 nucleotides line up with TRBD2. Germline V CDR1 and CDR2: LGHNA, YNFKEQ. The junction had 4 bases not matched to a gene; V was cut back by 3 bases and J by 4 bases. This CDR3 region has 15 residues. This CDR3 is CASSHTTSGGYEQYF. CDR3 in DNA: TGTGCCAGCAGCCACACGACTAGCGGGGGTTACGAGCAGTACTTC.

J is TRBJ1-1 and V is TRBV12-3 or TRBV12-4; 9 positions match TRBD1. This CDR3 comprises 17 residues. J gave up 1 base and V 4 bases, and 10 bases lay outside the gene matches. CDR3 sequence reads: CASSSKDRGWENTEAFF. CDR3 nucleotide sequence: TGTGCCAGCAGTTCTAAGGACAGGGGATGGGAGAACACTGAAGCTTTCTTT.

This clonotype was detected many times. The chain has TRBV2 and TRBJ1-3; D remains unclear. Between the trimmed V and J ends, which lost 1 base and 0 bases, there was a span of 13 bases. Per germline, CDR1 SNHLY and CDR2 FYNNEI. There are 17 residues in the CDR3. The CDR3 protein is CASSEDRAASSGNTIYF. CDR3 coding DNA: TGTGCCAGCAGTGAAGATCGAGCAGCGAGCTCTGGAAACACCATATATTTT.

The sample holds a few counts of this clonotype. The chain joins TRBV5-1 to TRBJ1-5; TRBD1 is a possible D gene (5 bases). Per germline, CDR1 SGHRS and CDR2 YFSETQ. The V end lost 2 bases, the J end lost 2 bases, and 23 bases lay between the germline ends. CDR3 size: 19 residues. CDR3 nucleotide sequence: TGCGCCAGCAGCTTCAGGGAAATCACCGGGGAGGGACGCAATCAGCCCCAGCATTTT. Its translation: CASSFREITGEGRNQPQHF.

This rearrangement joins TRBV5-1 to TRBJ1-4; D is ambiguous. The length of the CDR3 is 13 residues. CDR1 and CDR2 (germline): SGHRS, YFSETQ. Trimming shortened V by 6 bases and J by 16 bases, and 22 bases separated the two germline ends. CDR3 loop: CASKRSYNENEFF. CDR3 sequence (DNA): TGCGCCAGCAAACGATCCTATAATGAAAATGAGTTTTTT.

Note on this clonotype: This may be a read error: a much more frequent sequence differs by one nucleotide. The V and J genes are TRBV7-8 and TRBJ2-3, with D possibly being TRBD2 (5 bases). The CDR3 extends over 15 amino acids. With 7 bases removed from V and 2 bases from J, the gap between germline ends came to 16 bases. The germline CDR1 and CDR2 sequences are SGHVS and FQNEAQ. The CDR3 loop reads CASKGGGPLTDTQYF. CDR3 sequence (DNA): TGTGCCAGCAAGGGCGGCGGGCCTCTCACAGATACGCAGTATTTT.

This clonotype is a singleton in its sample. A clone one base away is much larger, so this may be a read error. The gene calls are TRBV6-6 and TRBJ2-7; D not resolved. Germline-derived CDR1 and CDR2 are MNHNY and SVGAGI (reference sequence). The CDR3 is 12 residues long. This CDR3 reads CDSSYSLYEQYF. CDR3 in DNA: TGTGACAGCAGTTACTCCCTCTACGAGCAGTACTTC.

The sample holds many counts of this clonotype. The rearrangement joins TRBV7-2 to TRBJ2-7; 8 positions agree with TRBD1. The V gene's germline CDR1 is SGHTA and CDR2 FQGNSA. V shed 5 bases and J 6 bases; nucleotides not matched to a gene: 9. The CDR3 totals 14 residues. This chain's CDR3 is CASSPLDRAGEQYF. Here the CDR3 DNA reads TGTGCCAGCAGCCCTTTGGACAGGGCGGGCGAGCAGTACTTC.

This clonotype was seen many times. The chain is built from TRBV11-2 and TRBJ2-2; no definite D call. This CDR3 is 13 amino acids long. V lost 3 bases and J 3 bases, leaving 5 bases between the germline ends. The germline CDR1 and CDR2 sequences are SGHAT and FQNNGV. The chain's CDR3 is CASSFSYTGELFF. The DNA of the CDR3 is TGTGCCAGCAGCTTTTCGTACACCGGGGAGCTGTTTTTT.

The rearrangement links TRBV20-1 to TRBJ2-2, with D perhaps matching TRBD2 (6 bases). CDR3 size: 16 residues. Germline lookup yields CDR1 DFQATT and CDR2 SNEGSKA (reference sequence). Trimming removed 1 base from V and 1 base from J, with 13 bases in between. The CDR3 spells CSARAHGTQNTGELFF. As DNA, the CDR3 is TGCAGTGCTAGAGCCCACGGGACTCAGAACACCGGGGAGCTGTTTTTT.

This clonotype was seen a handful of times. The chain joins TRBV15 to TRBJ2-1; the match to TRBD1 covers 7 bases. The J segment lost 7 bases and the V segment lost 4 bases, leaving 4 bases of the junction unmatched. The CDR3 is 13 amino acids. Germline lookup yields CDR1 LNHNV and CDR2 YYDKDF (reference sequence). CDR3 in amino acids: CATSISQGNEQFF. The CDR3 DNA is TGTGCCACCAGCATTTCACAGGGGAATGAGCAGTTCTTC. Together with reference TRBV15 and TRBJ2-1, the CDR3 gives the full variable domain: DAMVIQNPRYQVTQFGKPVTLSCSQTLNHNVMYWYQQKSSQAPKLLFHYYDKDFNNEADTPDNFQSRRPNTSFCFLDIRSPGLGDTAMYLCATSISQGNEQFFGPGTRLTVL.

There are many counts of this clonotype. The chain recombines TRBV20-1 with TRBJ2-5, with TRBD2 as a possible D gene (6 bases). V was shortened by 0 bases and J by 3 bases, with 17 bases between the two germline ends. The CDR3 has 16 amino acids. The V gene's germline CDR1 is DFQATT and CDR2 SNEGSKA (reference sequence). Here the CDR3 DNA reads TGCAGTGCTAGAGACCCTCGACTAGAAGGAAAAGAGACCCAGTACTTC. Protein: CSARDPRLEGKETQYF.

The sample holds many counts of this clonotype. This chain connects TRBV28 to TRBJ2-1, with D possibly TRBD1 on 5 matching bases. The germline V gene has CDR1 MDHEN and CDR2 SYDVKM. The CDR3 length is 15 residues. V dropped 5 bases and J dropped 1 base, with 12 bases sitting between them. The CDR3 spells CASSLPDSSYNEQFF. CDR3 nucleotide sequence: TGTGCCAGCAGTCTGCCCGACAGTTCCTACAATGAGCAGTTCTTC.

V and J are TRBV5-6 and TRBJ2-3; 8 nucleotides align to TRBD2. Germline CDR1 SGHDT, CDR2 YYEEEE. The CDR3 spans 16 residues. J was trimmed by 3 bases and V by 1 base; bases with no gene match: 7. The CDR3: CASSLRAGASTDTQYF. The CDR3 DNA reads TGTGCCAGCAGCTTGAGAGCGGGAGCCTCGACAGATACGCAGTATTTT.

In its sample, this clonotype was seen a few times. The chain carries TRBV25-1 and TRBJ2-1, with a possible D match to TRBD2 (6 bases). V dropped 6 bases and J dropped 11 bases, with 14 bases sitting between them. There are 12 residues in the CDR3. The germline CDR1 and CDR2 sequences are MGHDK and SYGVNS. DNA for the CDR3: TGTGCCAGCAGCCGGGACTTAACACAGCAGTTCTTC. It yields the protein CASSRDLTQQFF.

This clonotype has only one observation. This may come from a read error, since a much larger clone is one base off. V gene TRBV5-8 combines with J gene TRBJ2-1; possibly TRBD2 for D (6 bases). The length of the CDR3 is 15 residues. Germline V CDR1 and CDR2: SGHTS, YDEGEE. In DNA, the CDR3 is TGTGCCAGCAGCCGCCGGGACTCTGGGTACAATGATCAGTTCTTC. Protein: CASSRRDSGYNDQFF.

This chain joins TRBV14 and TRBJ2-5; D perhaps matches TRBD2 (5 bases). The V gene lost 3 bases and the J gene lost 5 bases, with 10 bases spanning the gap. Germline loops: CDR1 SGHDN, CDR2 FVKESK. This CDR3 is 13 amino acids long. The CDR3 region is CASSQGSGETQYF. The CDR3 bases are TGTGCCAGCAGCCAGGGGAGTGGGGAGACCCAGTACTTC.

The genes are TRBV18 and TRBJ1-5; possible D gene TRBD1, 5 bases. This CDR3 has 16 amino acids. Trimming left V 6 bases short and J 1 base short, with 16 bases between. CDR1 and CDR2 from the germline V gene are KGHSH and LQKENI. The CDR3 sequence: CASSISVAGSNQPQHF. Here the CDR3 DNA reads TGTGCCAGCTCCATCTCAGTAGCAGGGAGCAATCAGCCCCAGCATTTT.

Concerning this clonotype: The junction departs from the called germline gene at one end, perhaps through a read error. The chain employs TRBV7-9 and TRBJ1-1, with 7 bases that match TRBD1. The CDR3 runs to 16 residues. The germline gives CDR1 SEHNR, CDR2 FQNEAQ (reference sequence). The CDR3 reads CASSSRDRRMNTKAFF. CDR3 bases: TGTGCCAGCAGCAGCCGGGACAGAAGGATGAACACTAAAGCTTTCTTT.

Regarding this clonotype: A read error may be the cause here, since a much bigger clone is one base away. The V gene is TRBV7-2, the J gene TRBJ2-3; D is unresolved. This CDR3 spans 14 amino acids. From germline, CDR1 is SGHTA and CDR2 FQGNSA. V was trimmed by 5 bases and J by 0 bases, leaving 9 bases between them. This CDR3 is CASSVMSSTDTQYF. The DNA of the CDR3 is TGTGCCAGCAGCGTAATGTCTAGCACAGATACGCAGTATTTT.

The table lists this clonotype with a few counts. This chain connects TRBV5-8 to TRBJ2-3; D not certain. The V gene lost 3 bases and the J gene lost 2 bases, with 13 bases spanning the gap. The CDR3 runs to 15 residues. Germline CDR1 is SGHTS and CDR2 is YDEGEE. The CDR3: CASSSGTSHTDTQYF. The CDR3 nucleotides are TGTGCCAGCAGCTCGGGTACTTCGCACACAGATACGCAGTATTTT.